One and the same sample provided the 22 T cell receptor beta chains below, sequenced in a study of cytomegalovirus exposure and HLA in healthy donors. PCR employed 60 Vbeta and 13 Jbeta primers. Assay: immunoSEQ multiplex PCR; the TCRdb copy retains only in-frame clones and omits some. The sample shows approximately 93,000 clones, and roughly 3.5% sits with its ten largest clones. Sequencing was carried out using PBMCs. The receptors were gathered from a woman in her twenties or thirties in good health and CMV-seronegative.

J is TRBJ2-1 and V is TRBV5-8, with D perhaps TRBD1 (6 bases). This CDR3 contains 13 residues. Per the germline V gene, CDR1 is SGHTS and CDR2 is YDEGEE. Trimming cost V 1 base and J 6 bases, with 8 bases left between them. The CDR3 region has the DNA TGTGCCAGCAGCTTGACAGGGAGCAATGAGCAGTTCTTC. It encodes CASSLTGSNEQFF.

DNA of the CDR3: TGTGCCAGCAGTCCACAGGGTCTTAGGGGCTACACCTTC. As protein: CASSPQGLRGYTF. The V gene is TRBV6-5, the J gene TRBJ1-2; possible D gene TRBD1, 6 bases. The germline V gene has CDR1 MNHEY and CDR2 SVGAGI. V lost 5 bases to trimming and J lost 8 bases, with 15 bases between them. The CDR3 extends over 13 amino acids.

This chain links TRBV6-5 with TRBJ2-1; D remains ambiguous. CDR3 length: 14 amino acids. Germline CDR1 reads MNHEY; CDR2 reads SVGAGI. V was trimmed by 3 bases and J by 8 bases, leaving 14 bases between them. CDR3 amino acids: CASSYSLGSDEQFF. The CDR3, as DNA: TGTGCCAGCAGTTATTCGTTAGGAAGCGATGAGCAGTTCTTC.

V gene TRBV5-1 combines with J gene TRBJ1-2; 7 positions match TRBD1. CDR3 size: 14 residues. CDR1 and CDR2 from the germline V gene are SGHRS and YFSETQ. V dropped 0 bases and J dropped 4; count of bases not matched to a gene: 3. The DNA of the CDR3 is TGCGCCAGCAGCTTGGACCGGGACAGCTATGGCTACACCTTC. Translation: CASSLDRDSYGYTF.

V usage is TRBV6-4 and J usage is TRBJ2-3; D remains unclear. CDR3 length equals 14 residues. Germline assignment: CDR1 MRHNA and CDR2 SNTAGT. V lost 3 bases and J lost 3, with 10 bases in between. CDR3 nucleotide sequence: TGTGCCAGCAGTGATGGGCAGGAAACAGATACGCAGTATTTT. Translation: CASSDGQETDTQYF.

The gene calls are TRBV19 and TRBJ1-5; a possible D gene is TRBD1 (6 bases). The length of the CDR3 is 16 residues. V lost 5 bases and J 3 bases, leaving 17 bases between the germline ends. Looked up from germline, CDR1 is LNHDA and CDR2 is SQIVND (reference sequence). The CDR3: CASSFRTVGSNQPQHF. CDR3 in DNA: TGTGCCAGTAGTTTTAGGACAGTAGGCTCCAATCAGCCCCAGCATTTT.

V gene TRBV19 combines with J gene TRBJ1-5, with unresolved D. Germline V gene data show CDR1 as LNHDA and CDR2 as SQIVND (reference sequence). The CDR3 is made up of 13 amino acids. Trimming cost V 7 bases and J 5 bases, with 12 bases left between them. CDR3 in DNA: TGTGCCAGTACAGCGAAGACCTATCAGCCCCAGCATTTT. This encodes CASTAKTYQPQHF.

The J gene is TRBJ2-2, the V gene TRBV7-3, with 8 bases lining up with TRBD1. The CDR3 consists of 16 residues. Germline V gives CDR1 SGHTA, CDR2 FQGTGA. Trimming removed 2 bases from V and 5 bases from J; junction bases left unmatched: 7. In nucleotides, the CDR3 is TGTGCCAGCAGCTTAGGGGCAGGGGGCCAAACCGGGGAGCTGTTTTTT. Protein: CASSLGAGGQTGELFF.

The V call is TRBV5-1, the J call TRBJ2-5; D is possibly TRBD2 (6 bases). This CDR3 is 16 amino acids long. Trimming took 0 bases from V and 1 from J, leaving 13 bases between them. Looked up from germline, CDR1 is SGHRS and CDR2 is YFSETQ. CDR3 loop: CASSLVGGEGQETQYF. For the CDR3, the DNA is TGCGCCAGCAGCTTGGTGGGGGGAGAAGGCCAAGAGACCCAGTACTTC.

The CDR3 sequence is CASSFPAGLAGQETQYF. In nucleotides, the CDR3 is TGTGCCAGCAGCTTTCCCGCCGGACTAGCGGGACAAGAGACCCAGTACTTC. V usage is TRBV11-2 and J usage is TRBJ2-5, with 12 bases identical to TRBD2. Germline V gene data show CDR1 as SGHAT and CDR2 as FQNNGV. The CDR3 extends over 17 amino acids. V lost 3 bases, J lost 2 bases, and 7 bases stayed unmatched.

The V gene is TRBV6-6, the J gene TRBJ1-3; weak D call: TRBD1 (5 bases). Germline V CDR1 and CDR2: MNHNY, SVGAGI (reference sequence). The CDR3 runs 16 residues. The V gene lost 2 bases and the J gene lost 3 bases, with 14 bases spanning the gap. CDR3 DNA: TGTGCCAGCAGTTACCGGGGCGGGAGGGGTGGAAACACCATATATTTT. It encodes CASSYRGGRGGNTIYF.

The CDR3 protein is CASRQDRGPGNTIYF. The CDR3 coding sequence is TGTGCCAGCAGGCAGGACAGGGGGCCCGGAAACACCATATATTTT. The chain recombines TRBV27 with TRBJ1-3; TRBD1 agrees at 11 bases. The CDR3 contains 15 residues. The germline V gene encodes CDR1 MNHEY and CDR2 SMNVEV (reference sequence). V was clipped by 6 bases and J by 4 bases; unmatched bases: 5.

V gene TRBV29-1 combines with J gene TRBJ2-5, with 7 bases matching TRBD1. The DNA end lines up better with TRBJ2-7; the J call may be wrong. This CDR3 has 13 amino acids. Germline values: CDR1 SQVTM, CDR2 ANQGSEA. The CDR3 bases are TGCAGCGTTGAACGACAGGGTATCGACGAGCAGTACTTC. Its translation: CSVERQGIDEQYF.

As DNA, the CDR3 is TGTGCCAGCAGCCAAGGGGGGACTCTTGGGGAGACCCAGTACTTC. This gives the protein CASSQGGTLGETQYF. The V gene is TRBV14, the J gene TRBJ2-5; tentatively, D is TRBD2 (6 bases). Germline CDR1 and CDR2: SGHDN and FVKESK. There are 15 residues in the CDR3. V dropped 1 base and J dropped 5 bases, with 14 bases sitting between them.

The chain combines TRBV11-2 with TRBJ2-1, with D perhaps TRBD2 (6 bases). Per the germline V gene, CDR1 is SGHAT and CDR2 is FQNNGV. This CDR3 region has 14 residues. Trimming cost V 1 base and J 8 bases, with 12 bases left between them. CDR3 sequence reads: CASSLVGLRHEQFF. The DNA of the CDR3 is TGTGCCAGCAGCTTAGTAGGACTAAGGCATGAGCAGTTCTTC.

The V call is TRBV18, the J call TRBJ2-7; D remains unclear. This CDR3 comprises 15 residues. The V end lost 3 bases, the J end lost 1 base, and 13 bases lay between the germline ends. Germline CDR1 KGHSH, CDR2 LQKENI. The CDR3 DNA follows: TGTGCCAGCTCACCGGGCGCTACAGCATCCTACGAGCAGTACTTC. This sequence encodes CASSPGATASYEQYF.

CDR3 sequence (DNA): TGTGCCAGCAGTGACCAGGGCACTGGGGCCAACGTCCTGACTTTC. Translation: CASSDQGTGANVLTF. This chain uses TRBV6-1 with TRBJ2-6; D is possibly TRBD1 (5 bases). The CDR3 length is 15 residues. The germline CDR1 and CDR2 sequences are MNHNS and SASEGT. V gave up 3 bases and J gave up 2 bases, with 8 bases separating them.

The CDR3 protein is CATSREAQYNEQFF. In DNA form, the CDR3 reads TGTGCCACCAGCAGAGAGGCTCAGTACAATGAGCAGTTCTTC. V gene TRBV15 combines with J gene TRBJ2-1; D ambiguous. Trimming removed 0 bases at V and 4 bases at J, with 7 bases between. This CDR3 is 14 amino acids long. The germline V gene has CDR1 LNHNV and CDR2 YYDKDF (reference sequence).

The rearrangement links TRBV4-1 to TRBJ2-5; 7 positions match TRBD2. The trim removed 3 bases at V and 2 bases at J, leaving 15 bases unmatched. There are 18 residues in the CDR3. The germline CDR1 and CDR2 sequences are MGHRA and YSYEKL. CDR3 region: CASSQQTGGPPLQETQYF. CDR3 bases: TGCGCCAGCAGCCAGCAAACGGGGGGACCGCCTTTACAAGAGACCCAGTACTTC.

The CDR3 region is CASSRQGFGYEQYF. The CDR3 coding sequence is TGTGCCAGCAGCCGACAGGGGTTCGGCTACGAGCAGTACTTC. The rearrangement links TRBV7-9 to TRBJ2-5; 8 nucleotides align to TRBD1. TRBJ2-7 explains the end of the DNA better; the J call may be wrong. This CDR3 is built from 14 residues. Germline CDR1 reads SEHNR; CDR2 reads FQNEAQ (reference sequence).

The rearrangement joins TRBV9 to TRBJ2-6; a weak D match, TRBD1 (5 bases). Germline V gene sequence: CDR1 SGDLS, CDR2 YYNGEE. The CDR3 sequence is 13 residues long. The V gene lost 1 base and the J gene lost 16 bases, with 15 bases spanning the gap. CDR3 sequence: CASSVQGAHDLTF. For the CDR3, the DNA is TGTGCCAGCAGCGTACAAGGGGCCCATGATCTGACTTTC.

The chain recombines TRBV5-4 with TRBJ2-7; TRBD2 matches at 7 bases. Germline CDR1 SGHNT, CDR2 YYREEE (reference sequence). V lost 0 bases, J lost 2 bases, and 5 bases stayed unmatched. This CDR3 region has 15 residues. As DNA, the CDR3 is TGTGCCAGCAGCTTGGTTTCTAGCGGCCCCTACGAGCAGTACTTC. Amino acids: CASSLVSSGPYEQYF.